Included here is one T cell receptor (beta chain) sequence, with context. Its antigen is still unknown. The data were obtained in a study of regulatory T cells in long-lasting Graves disease. Study-wide results and limits: Sample size was small, which may have lowered accuracy. Preferential use of TRBV28, TRBJ1-2 and TRBJ2-5 was seen in persistent disease.

Time point here: newly diagnosed GD, antithyroid drugs for less than 3 months. Following extraction of RNA from PBMCs, that RNA was used to make the TCR library. Graves' disease diagnosis was established per American Thyroid Association guidelines. Assembly of TCR beta libraries relied on iRepertoire HTBI primers together with Arm-PCR of CDR3 regions. TCRdb re-derived calls from the multiplex PCR reads in MiXCR, one entry per CDR3 protein. The table shows a few hundred thousand distinct CDR3 sequences, with 10% to 15% occurring only once. The CDR3 covers 14 residues. The germline CDR1 and CDR2 sequences are KGHDR and SFDVKD. V lost 9 bases and J lost 3; bases outside the gene matches: 7. The data were also submitted as part of a second study, on T cells in Graves' hyperthyroidism and ophthalmopathy. That investigation notes: First-round RT-PCR with HTBI primers amplified the TCR CDR3 region.

The sequence derives from a woman younger than 30 with Graves disease. The chain is built from TRBV24-1 and TRBJ1-5; 7 nucleotides agree with TRBD1. This sample comprised peripheral blood mononuclear cells (PBMCs), obtained at new diagnosis, from a patient treated with antithyroid drugs. CDR3 protein: CATDGTANNQPQHF. The CDR3 DNA sequence: TGTGCCACCGATGGGACAGCTAACAATCAGCCCCAGCATTTT.